This T cell receptor (beta chain) was recorded in a study of human T cells and chemical hapten exposure. MiXCR, run by TCRdb on the RACE reads, gives a single entry per CDR3 protein. The sample has some 71,000 distinct CDR3 sequences; roughly 10% are singletons. CDR1 SGHTA and CDR2 FQGNSA come from the germline V gene. The CDR3 extends over 15 amino acids. V gave up 5 bases and J gave up 4 bases; unmatched junction bases: 5. This clonotype was observed a few times. Time point reported: patch test 3, about 24 weeks after DPC sensitization. Treatment given: therapeutic diphenylcyclopropenone sensitization with weekly scalp DPC.

This rearrangement joins TRBV7-2 to TRBJ1-6, with TRBD1 matching over 7 bases. Specimen: whole blood, collected in connection with sensitization to the hapten diphenylcyclopropenone (DPC). This TCR derives from a woman aged 45-65 years with alopecia areata. Some clones in this sample may be carry-over from other donors' samples. CDR3: CASSPLTGYNSPLHF. CDR3 in DNA: TGTGCCAGCAGCCCCTTGACAGGGTATAATTCACCCCTCCACTTT.